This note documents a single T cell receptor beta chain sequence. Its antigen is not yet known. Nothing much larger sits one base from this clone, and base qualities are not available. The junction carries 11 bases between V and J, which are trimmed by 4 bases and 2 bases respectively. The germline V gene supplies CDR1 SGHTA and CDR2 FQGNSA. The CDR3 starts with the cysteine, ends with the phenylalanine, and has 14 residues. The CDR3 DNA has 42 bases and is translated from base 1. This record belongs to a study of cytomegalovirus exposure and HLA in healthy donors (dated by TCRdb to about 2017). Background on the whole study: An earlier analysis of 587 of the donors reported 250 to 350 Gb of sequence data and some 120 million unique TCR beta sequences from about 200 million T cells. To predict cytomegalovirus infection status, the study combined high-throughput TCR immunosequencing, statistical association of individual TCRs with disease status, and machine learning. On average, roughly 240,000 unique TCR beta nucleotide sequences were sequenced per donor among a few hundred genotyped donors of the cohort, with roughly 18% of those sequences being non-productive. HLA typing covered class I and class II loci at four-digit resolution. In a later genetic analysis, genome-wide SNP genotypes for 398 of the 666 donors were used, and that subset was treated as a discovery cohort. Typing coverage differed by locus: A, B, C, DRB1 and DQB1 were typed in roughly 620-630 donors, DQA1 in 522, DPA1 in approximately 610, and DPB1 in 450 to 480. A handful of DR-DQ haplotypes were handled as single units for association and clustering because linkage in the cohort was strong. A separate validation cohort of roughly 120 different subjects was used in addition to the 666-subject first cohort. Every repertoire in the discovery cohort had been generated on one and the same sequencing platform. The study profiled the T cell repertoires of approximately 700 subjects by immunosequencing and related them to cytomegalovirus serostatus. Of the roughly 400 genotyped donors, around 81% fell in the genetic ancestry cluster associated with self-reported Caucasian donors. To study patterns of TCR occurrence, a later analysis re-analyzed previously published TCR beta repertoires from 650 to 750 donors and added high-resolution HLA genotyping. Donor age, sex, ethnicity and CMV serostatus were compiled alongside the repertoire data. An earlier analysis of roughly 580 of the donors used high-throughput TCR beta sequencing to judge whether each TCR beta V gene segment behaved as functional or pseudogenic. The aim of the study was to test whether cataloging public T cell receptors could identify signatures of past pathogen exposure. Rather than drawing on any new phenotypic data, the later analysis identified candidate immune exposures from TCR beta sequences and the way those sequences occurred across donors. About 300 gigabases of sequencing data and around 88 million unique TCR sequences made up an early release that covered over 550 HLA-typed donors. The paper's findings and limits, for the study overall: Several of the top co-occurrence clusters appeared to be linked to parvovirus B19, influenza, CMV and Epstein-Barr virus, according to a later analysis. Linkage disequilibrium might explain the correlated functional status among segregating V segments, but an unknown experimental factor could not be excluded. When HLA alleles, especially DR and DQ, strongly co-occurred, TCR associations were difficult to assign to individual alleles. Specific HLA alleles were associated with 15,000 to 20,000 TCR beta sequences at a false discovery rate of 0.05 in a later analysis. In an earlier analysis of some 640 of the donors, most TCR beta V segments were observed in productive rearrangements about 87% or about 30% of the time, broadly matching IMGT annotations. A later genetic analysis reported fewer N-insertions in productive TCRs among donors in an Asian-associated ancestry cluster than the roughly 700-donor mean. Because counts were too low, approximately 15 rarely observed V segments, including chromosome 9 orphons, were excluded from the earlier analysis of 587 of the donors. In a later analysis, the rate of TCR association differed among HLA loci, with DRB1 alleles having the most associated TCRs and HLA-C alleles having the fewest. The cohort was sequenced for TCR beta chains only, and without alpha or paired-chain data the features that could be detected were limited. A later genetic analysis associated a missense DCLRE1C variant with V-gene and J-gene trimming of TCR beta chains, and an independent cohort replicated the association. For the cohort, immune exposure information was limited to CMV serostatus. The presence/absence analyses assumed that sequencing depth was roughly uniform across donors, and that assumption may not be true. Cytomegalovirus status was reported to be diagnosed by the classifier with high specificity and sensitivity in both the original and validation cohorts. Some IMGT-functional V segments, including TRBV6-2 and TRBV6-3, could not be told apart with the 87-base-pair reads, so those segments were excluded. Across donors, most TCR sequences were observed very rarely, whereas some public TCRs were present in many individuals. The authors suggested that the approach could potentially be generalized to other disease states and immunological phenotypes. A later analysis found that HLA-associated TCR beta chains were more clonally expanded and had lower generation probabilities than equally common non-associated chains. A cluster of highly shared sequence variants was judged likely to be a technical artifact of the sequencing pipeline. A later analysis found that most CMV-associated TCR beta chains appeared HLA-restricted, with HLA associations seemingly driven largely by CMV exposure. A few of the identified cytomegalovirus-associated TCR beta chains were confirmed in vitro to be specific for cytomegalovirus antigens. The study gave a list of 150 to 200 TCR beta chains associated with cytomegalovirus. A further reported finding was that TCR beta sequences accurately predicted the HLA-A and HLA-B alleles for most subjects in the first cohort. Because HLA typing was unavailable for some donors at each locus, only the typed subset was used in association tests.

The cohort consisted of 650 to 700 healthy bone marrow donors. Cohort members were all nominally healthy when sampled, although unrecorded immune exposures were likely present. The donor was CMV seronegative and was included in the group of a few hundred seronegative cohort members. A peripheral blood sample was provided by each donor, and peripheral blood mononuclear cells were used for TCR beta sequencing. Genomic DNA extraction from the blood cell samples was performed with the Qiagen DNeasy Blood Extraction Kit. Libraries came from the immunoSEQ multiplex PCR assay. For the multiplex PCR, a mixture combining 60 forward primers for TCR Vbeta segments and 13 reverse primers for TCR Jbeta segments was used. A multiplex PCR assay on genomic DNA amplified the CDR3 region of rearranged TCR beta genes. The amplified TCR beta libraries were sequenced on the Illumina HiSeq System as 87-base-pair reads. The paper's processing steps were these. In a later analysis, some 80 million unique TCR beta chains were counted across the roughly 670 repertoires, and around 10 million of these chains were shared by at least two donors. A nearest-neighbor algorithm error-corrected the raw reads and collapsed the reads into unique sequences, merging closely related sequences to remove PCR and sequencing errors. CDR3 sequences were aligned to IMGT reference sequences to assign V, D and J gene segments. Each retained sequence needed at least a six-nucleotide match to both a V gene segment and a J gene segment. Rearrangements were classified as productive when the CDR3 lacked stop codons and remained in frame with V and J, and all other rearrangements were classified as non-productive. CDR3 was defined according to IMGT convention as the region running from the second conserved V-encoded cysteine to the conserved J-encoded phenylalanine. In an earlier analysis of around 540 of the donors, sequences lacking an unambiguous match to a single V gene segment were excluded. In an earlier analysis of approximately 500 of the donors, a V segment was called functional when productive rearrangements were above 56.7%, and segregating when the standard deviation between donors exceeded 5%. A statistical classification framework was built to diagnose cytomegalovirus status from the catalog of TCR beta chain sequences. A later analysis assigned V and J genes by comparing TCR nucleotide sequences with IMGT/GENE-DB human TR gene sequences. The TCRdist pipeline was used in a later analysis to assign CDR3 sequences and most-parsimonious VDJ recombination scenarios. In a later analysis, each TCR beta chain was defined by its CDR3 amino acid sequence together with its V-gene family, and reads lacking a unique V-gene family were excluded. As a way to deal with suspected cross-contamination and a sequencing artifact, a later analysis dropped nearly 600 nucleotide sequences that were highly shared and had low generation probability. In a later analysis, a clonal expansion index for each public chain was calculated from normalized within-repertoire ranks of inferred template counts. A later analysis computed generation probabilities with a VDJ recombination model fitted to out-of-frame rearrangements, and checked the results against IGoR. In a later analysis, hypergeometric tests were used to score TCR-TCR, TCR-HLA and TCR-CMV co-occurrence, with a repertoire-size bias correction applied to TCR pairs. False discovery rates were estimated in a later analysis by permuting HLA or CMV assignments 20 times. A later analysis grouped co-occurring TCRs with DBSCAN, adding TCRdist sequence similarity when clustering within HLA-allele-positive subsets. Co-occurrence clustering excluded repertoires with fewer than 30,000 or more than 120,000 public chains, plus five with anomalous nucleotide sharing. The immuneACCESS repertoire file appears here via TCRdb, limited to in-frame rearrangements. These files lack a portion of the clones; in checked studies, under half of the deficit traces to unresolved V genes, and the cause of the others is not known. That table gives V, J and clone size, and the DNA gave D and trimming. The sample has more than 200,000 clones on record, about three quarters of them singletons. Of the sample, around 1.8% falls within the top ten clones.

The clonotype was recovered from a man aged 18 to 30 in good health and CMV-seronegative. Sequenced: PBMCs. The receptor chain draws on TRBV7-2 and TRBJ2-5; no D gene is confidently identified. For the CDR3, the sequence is CASSSYREQETQYF. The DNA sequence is TGTGCCAGCAGCTCCTACAGAGAGCAAGAGACCCAGTACTTC.